Relative to its sample, the clone carrying this TCR beta chain is medium-sized (0.01 to 0.1%). The CDR3 consists of 14 residues. The V end was cut by 4 bases, the J end by 7 bases, with 16 bases between. CDR1 MNHNS and CDR2 SASEGT come from the germline V gene. From the PCR reads, TCRdb called clonotypes with MiXCR, one entry per CDR3 protein. This repertoire shows about 13,000 distinct CDR3 sequences, 46% found once; its top ten account for approximately 46%. This entry belongs to a study of tumor-infiltrating lymphocytes in oesophageal squamous cell carcinoma. The source of this sequence is a male donor with esophageal squamous cell carcinoma. The chain recombines TRBV6-1 with TRBJ1-1; weak D call: TRBD1 (5 bases). The sample was blood. CDR3 loop: CASSGRGRVLEAFF. The CDR3 region has the DNA TGTGCCAGCAGTGGGAGGGGACGGGTCCTTGAAGCTTTCTTT.